The 24 T cell receptor beta chains listed next were all sequenced from one sample in a study of T cells after yellow fever vaccination. TCRdb ran MiXCR on the 5' RACE reads and lists one entry per CDR3 protein. Here the sample spans about 120,000 distinct CDR3 sequences, roughly 15% being singletons. The material sequenced was CD8+ T cells sorted from PBMCs, taken 5 days after the yellow fever booster vaccination. The receptors here all came from a man aged 18 to 29 who received the YFV17D yellow fever vaccine.

In this sample, this clonotype turned up a few times. The J gene is TRBJ2-1, the V gene TRBV4-3; no reliable D call. Trimming removed 1 base at V and 7 bases at J, with 14 bases between. The CDR3 loop spans 15 amino acids. CDR1 and CDR2 from the germline V gene are LGHNA and YSLEER. The CDR3 protein is CASSQGPTTWNEQFF. The CDR3 region has the DNA TGCGCCAGCAGCCAAGGCCCAACAACATGGAATGAGCAGTTCTTC.

V usage is TRBV7-6 and J usage is TRBJ2-7; 8 nucleotides agree with TRBD2. Germline values: CDR1 SGHVS, CDR2 FNYEAQ. Losses at the gene ends were 5 bases for V and 2 bases for J; bases not matched to a gene: 11. The length of the CDR3 is 16 residues. This chain's CDR3 is CASSGLGRGAPYEQYF. The CDR3 nucleotides are TGTGCCAGCAGCGGGTTGGGGCGGGGGGCCCCCTACGAGCAGTACTTC.

The rearrangement links TRBV10-3 to TRBJ2-7, with 13 positions matching TRBD2. Looked up from germline, CDR1 is ENHRY and CDR2 is SYGVKD. V gave up 2 bases and J gave up 4 bases; unmatched junction bases: 8. The CDR3 consists of 17 residues. This CDR3 is CAISEGRLAGGGYEQYV. CDR3 in DNA: TGTGCCATCAGTGAGGGAAGACTAGCGGGGGGTGGGTACGAGCAGTACGTC.

This chain joins TRBV6-2 or TRBV6-3 and TRBJ2-7; no clear D gene. CDR3 size: 13 residues. Looked up from germline, CDR1 is MNHEY and CDR2 is SVGEGT. Trimming left V 8 bases short and J 3 bases short, with 14 bases between. Here the CDR3 DNA reads TGTGCCAGCTCCCCAGGTAGGGTCTACGAGCAGTACTTC. Encoded protein: CASSPGRVYEQYF.

This chain links TRBV12-3 or TRBV12-4 with TRBJ1-2; the D is unclear. Trimming removed 4 bases from V and 5 bases from J, with 11 bases in between. The CDR3 is 13 amino acids. In nucleotides, the CDR3 is TGTGCCAGCAGTTACGGCAGCTCTTATGGCTACACCTTC. Protein: CASSYGSSYGYTF.

The chain joins TRBV12-3 or TRBV12-4 to TRBJ2-1; perhaps D is TRBD1 or TRBD2 (5 bases each). This CDR3 is built from 11 residues. Between the trimmed V and J ends, which lost 6 bases and 8 bases, there was a span of 8 bases. The CDR3 DNA reads as TGTGCCAGCAGCGGGGACGATGAGCAGTTCTTC. It specifies CASSGDDEQFF.

In this sample, this clonotype turned up a few times. The chain carries TRBV4-1 and TRBJ1-5; D is possibly TRBD1 (5 bases). The CDR3 contains 15 residues. With 3 bases removed from V and 7 bases from J, the gap between germline ends came to 16 bases. Germline CDR1 MGHRA, CDR2 YSYEKL. CDR3 nucleotides: TGCGCCAGCAGCCAGGGGACCGGGTTAAGACAGCCCCAGCATTTT. Translating gives CASSQGTGLRQPQHF.

The chain has TRBV5-4 and TRBJ2-1; unclear D gene. Germline V gene lookup returns CDR1 SGHNT and CDR2 YYREEE (reference sequence). The CDR3 runs to 14 residues. V shed 0 bases and J shed 9 bases, with 13 bases lying between them. The CDR3: CASSLEGSRFEQFF. The CDR3 coding sequence is TGTGCCAGCAGCTTGGAGGGTAGCCGGTTTGAGCAGTTCTTC.

This clonotype was picked up many times. The chain combines TRBV12-3 or TRBV12-4 with TRBJ2-5; 14 bases are shared with TRBD2. The CDR3 covers 15 residues. V dropped 6 bases and J dropped 7; count of bases not matched to a gene: 7. CDR3 DNA sequence: TGTGCCAGCAGCCCCGGGACTAGCGGGGGCGGGACCCAGTACTTC. Its protein product is CASSPGTSGGGTQYF.

This clonotype was counted ten times or more. The chain is built from TRBV5-1 and TRBJ2-2; a weak D match, TRBD2 (6 bases). CDR1 SGHRS and CDR2 YFSETQ come from the germline V gene. Trimming stripped 1 base from V and 5 bases from J, with 12 bases between. The CDR3 totals 15 residues. CDR3 residues: CASSLLASETGELFF. CDR3 nucleotide sequence: TGCGCCAGCAGCTTGCTGGCTAGCGAGACCGGGGAGCTGTTTTTT.

This clonotype was recorded at least ten times. The rearrangement links TRBV7-6 to TRBJ1-5; tentative D call: TRBD1 (6 bases). Trimming took 5 bases from V and 4 from J, leaving 15 bases between them. The germline gives CDR1 SGHVS, CDR2 FNYEAQ. The CDR3 runs to 15 residues. The CDR3 bases are TGTGCCAGCAGCCTATCCGGGACATCAAATCAGCCCCAGCATTTT. Translation gives CASSLSGTSNQPQHF.

The rearrangement joins TRBV4-1 to TRBJ2-7, with D possibly being TRBD1 or TRBD2 (5 bases each). This CDR3 comprises 15 residues. Between the trimmed V and J ends, which lost 4 bases and 3 bases, there was a span of 16 bases. The germline V gene has CDR1 MGHRA and CDR2 YSYEKL. CDR3 DNA sequence: TGCGCCAGCAGCCGTGAACCCCAGGGAGTCTACGAGCAGTACTTC. As protein: CASSREPQGVYEQYF.

The gene calls are TRBV3-1 and TRBJ2-5, with D maybe TRBD2 (5 bases). The V gene's germline CDR1 is LGHDT and CDR2 YNNKEL (reference sequence). V dropped 1 base and J dropped 5 bases, with 20 bases sitting between them. The CDR3 consists of 17 residues. CDR3 sequence (DNA): TGTGCCAGCAGCCAAGGTGGATATCCCTCAGAGCGGGAGACCCAGTACTTC. Translation gives CASSQGGYPSERETQYF.

The chain recombines TRBV6-2 or TRBV6-3 with TRBJ2-7, with D unresolved. V lost 5 bases to trimming and J lost 3 bases, with 8 bases between them. This CDR3 spans 12 amino acids. CDR1 and CDR2 (germline): MNHEY, SVGEGT. The CDR3 coding sequence is TGTGCCAGCAGTCAGGACCGCTACGAGCAGTACGTC. Translation: CASSQDRYEQYV.

The chain joins TRBV12-3 or TRBV12-4 to TRBJ2-5, with a weak D call TRBD2 (5 bases). The V and J ends lost 3 bases and 5 bases respectively, with 10 bases between them. The CDR3 has 13 residues. CDR3 sequence (DNA): TGTGCCAGCAGTTTGCCAGGCGGGGAGACCCAGTACTTC. It encodes CASSLPGGETQYF.

This clonotype appeared a few times. The chain has TRBV15 and TRBJ2-2; D call uncertain. From germline, CDR1 is LNHNV and CDR2 YYDKDF (reference sequence). V was cut by 0 bases and J by 6 bases, with 11 bases left in between. The CDR3 consists of 15 residues. As DNA, the CDR3 is TGTGCCACCAGCAGAGAATTAAGTGGTGCCGGGGAGCTGTTTTTT. This encodes CATSRELSGAGELFF.

This chain joins TRBV4-3 and TRBJ1-5; a weak D match, TRBD1 (5 bases). The CDR3 has 15 amino acids. From germline, CDR1 is LGHNA and CDR2 YSLEER. With 0 bases removed from V and 3 bases from J, the gap between germline ends came to 9 bases. CDR3 DNA sequence: TGCGCCAGCAGCCAAGAGGGGCCAGTCAATCAGCCCCAGCATTTT. It codes for CASSQEGPVNQPQHF.

The J gene is TRBJ1-2, the V gene TRBV6-5; a weak D match, TRBD1 (5 bases). CDR1 MNHEY and CDR2 SVGAGI come from the germline V gene. The V and J ends lost 2 bases and 5 bases respectively, with 12 bases between them. The CDR3 covers 14 residues. CDR3 nucleotides: TGTGCCAGCAGTTACGGAGGGACGACGTATGGCTACACCTTC. Its translation is CASSYGGTTYGYTF.

In this sample, this clonotype turned up a few times. The chain links TRBV7-2 to TRBJ2-2; TRBD2 might be the D (5 bases). Trimming removed 5 bases at V and 6 bases at J, with 13 bases between. Germline lookup yields CDR1 SGHTA and CDR2 FQGNSA. The CDR3 loop spans 14 amino acids. DNA for the CDR3: TGTGCCAGCAGCGGCTTACTAGTCGCCGGGGAGCTGTTTTTT. It is translated as CASSGLLVAGELFF.

This chain connects TRBV18 to TRBJ1-2; D remains ambiguous. V lost 6 bases to trimming and J lost 1 base, with 18 bases between them. CDR1 and CDR2 from the germline V gene are KGHSH and LQKENI. The CDR3 spans 16 residues. As DNA, the CDR3 is TGTGCCAGCTCCGATAGCCTAACAGACGGTAACTATGGCTACACCTTC. Residues: CASSDSLTDGNYGYTF. Variable domain in full (rest from reference TRBV18 and TRBJ1-2): NAGVMQNPRHLVRRRGQEARLRCSPMKGHSHVYWYRQLPEEGLKFMVYLQKENIIDESGMPKERFSAEFPKEGPSILRIQQVVRGDSAAYFCASSDSLTDGNYGYTFGSGTRLTVV.

In this sample, this clonotype turned up a few times. The rearrangement joins TRBV4-1 to TRBJ2-3, with TRBD2 matching 9 bases. The junction had 11 bases not matched to a gene; V was cut back by 4 bases and J by 3 bases. Germline loops: CDR1 MGHRA, CDR2 YSYEKL. The CDR3 loop spans 17 amino acids. The CDR3 coding sequence is TGCGCCAGCAGCCTAGGTCTCGCGGGGGGGCTTACAGATACGCAGTATTTT. It translates to CASSLGLAGGLTDTQYF.

V and J are TRBV6-6 and TRBJ1-1; D is unresolved. The CDR3 totals 15 residues. Germline CDR1 reads MNHNY; CDR2 reads SVGAGI (reference sequence). V dropped 5 bases and J dropped 1 base, with 14 bases sitting between them. The CDR3, as DNA: TGTGCCAGCAGTCCCACAATCTCAGAGAACACTGAAGCTTTCTTT. It specifies CASSPTISENTEAFF.

In its sample, this clonotype was seen a few times. The chain couples TRBV7-2 to TRBJ2-7; D is perhaps TRBD2 (5 bases). This CDR3 has 11 residues. Trimming took 3 bases from V and 7 from J, leaving 7 bases between them. CDR1 and CDR2 (germline): SGHTA, FQGNSA. CDR3 region: CASSFGLEQYF. The CDR3 coding sequence is TGTGCCAGCAGCTTTGGACTTGAGCAGTACTTC.

In this sample, this clonotype turned up a few times. The J gene is TRBJ2-3, the V gene TRBV9; TRBD2 matches at 13 bases. Germline V lookup: CDR1 SGDLS, CDR2 YYNGEE. Unmatched junction bases numbered 9, after V lost 3 bases and J lost 5 bases. This CDR3 spans 17 amino acids. The CDR3: CASSAEGLAGLGDTQYF. In nucleotides, the CDR3 is TGTGCCAGCAGCGCGGAGGGACTAGCGGGGCTTGGAGATACGCAGTATTTT.